The rows below give T cell receptor beta chains drawn from one sample of a study of spatial heterogeneity in lung cancer. TCRdb ran MiXCR on the 5' RACE reads and lists one entry per CDR3 protein. The data show approximately 50,000 distinct CDR3 sequences, less than 9.5% seen once. The sample here was PBMCs, taken at follow-up. These receptors all come from a female donor with early-stage non-small cell lung cancer. Each CDR3 is given with its conserved first and last residue. Fields, in order: clone size, V gene, J gene, D gene, CDR3 DNA, CDR3 protein. D genes are given only for firm matches. A clone size is listed for some rows: how often the clone was seen (once, few, many), or a class if it is expanded.

abundance: many
v_gene: TRBV9
j_gene: TRBJ1-3
d_gene: NA
CDR3nt: TGTGCCAGCAGTCCACGGGTTTTCTCTGGAAACACCATATATTTT
CDR3aa: CASSPRVFSGNTIYF

abundance: many
v_gene: TRBV20-1
j_gene: TRBJ1-6
d_gene: NA
CDR3nt: TGCAGTGCTAGAGATCAAGTAACCTATAATTCACCCCTCCACTTT
CDR3aa: CSARDQVTYNSPLHF

abundance: many
v_gene: TRBV6-1
j_gene: TRBJ2-7
d_gene: NA
CDR3nt: TGTGCCAGCAGCCTCCGCAGGGACTCCTACGAGCAGTACTTC
CDR3aa: CASSLRRDSYEQYF

abundance: many
v_gene: TRBV6-2/TRBV6-3
j_gene: TRBJ2-3
d_gene: NA
CDR3nt: TGTGCCAGCAGCCGCTTGACAGGAACGCAGTATTTT
CDR3aa: CASSRLTGTQYF

abundance: many
v_gene: TRBV28
j_gene: TRBJ2-1
d_gene: TRBD2
CDR3nt: TGTGCCAGCAACCTCCTTAGCGGGGGGACCTACAATGAGCAGTTCTTC
CDR3aa: CASNLLSGGTYNEQFF

abundance: many
v_gene: TRBV28
j_gene: TRBJ2-1
d_gene: TRBD2
CDR3nt: TGTGCCACCCTCACCGGATTCGCCCATAGCGGGGAGGAGCAGTTCTTC
CDR3aa: CATLTGFAHSGEEQFF

abundance: few
v_gene: TRBV5-1
j_gene: TRBJ2-2
d_gene: TRBD1
CDR3nt: TGCGCCAGCAGCACGGGACAGGGCATGGGCACCGGGGAGCTGTTTTTT
CDR3aa: CASSTGQGMGTGELFF

abundance: NA
v_gene: TRBV5-8
j_gene: TRBJ1-1
d_gene: NA
CDR3nt: TGTGCCAGCAGCTTTCATCTCGGGGCTTTCTTT
CDR3aa: CASSFHLGAFF

abundance: NA
v_gene: TRBV14
j_gene: TRBJ1-4
d_gene: NA
CDR3nt: TGTGCCAGCAGCCAGAGGAGAACCGGGACCGGAGAGGCTAATGAAAAACTGTTTTTT
CDR3aa: CASSQRRTGTGEANEKLFF

abundance: many
v_gene: TRBV20-1
j_gene: TRBJ2-1
d_gene: NA
CDR3nt: TGCAGTGCTTTTGACAGGTCGAGTACCTACAATGAGCAGTTCTTC
CDR3aa: CSAFDRSSTYNEQFF

abundance: many
v_gene: TRBV6-6
j_gene: TRBJ2-7
d_gene: TRBD1
CDR3nt: TGTGCCATCTCAGGGGGACAGGAGTTACGGGAGCAGTACTTC
CDR3aa: CAISGGQELREQYF

abundance: many
v_gene: TRBV28
j_gene: TRBJ2-3
d_gene: NA
CDR3nt: TGTGCCAGCAGTTTGTTAGCCTATACGCAGTATTTT
CDR3aa: CASSLLAYTQYF

abundance: few
v_gene: TRBV20-1
j_gene: TRBJ1-2
d_gene: NA
CDR3nt: TGCAGTGCTACCCTGCCCGGTCACTATGGCTACACCTTC
CDR3aa: CSATLPGHYGYTF

abundance: NA
v_gene: TRBV29-1
j_gene: TRBJ2-3
d_gene: TRBD1
CDR3nt: TGCAGCGCCAACAGGGGGCGCGGGGGATTGACAGATACGCAGTATTTT
CDR3aa: CSANRGRGGLTDTQYF

abundance: many
v_gene: TRBV7-9
j_gene: TRBJ2-7
d_gene: TRBD2
CDR3nt: TGTGCCAGCAGCTTCGGGGGGATTAACTACGAGCAGTACTTC
CDR3aa: CASSFGGINYEQYF

abundance: many
v_gene: TRBV5-1
j_gene: TRBJ1-1
d_gene: NA
CDR3nt: TGCGCCAGCAGCTTGCCGAAGGCGACTGAAGCTTTCTTT
CDR3aa: CASSLPKATEAFF

abundance: NA
v_gene: TRBV7-2
j_gene: TRBJ1-5
d_gene: NA
CDR3nt: TGTGCCAGCAGTTCCCAGGGGATATTAAGCAATCAGCCCCAGCATTTT
CDR3aa: CASSSQGILSNQPQHF

abundance: NA
v_gene: TRBV5-1
j_gene: TRBJ1-4
d_gene: NA
CDR3nt: TGCGCCAGCAGCCGCGGGGCCACAGGGACTAATGAAAAACTGTTTTTT
CDR3aa: CASSRGATGTNEKLFF

abundance: few
v_gene: TRBV29-1
j_gene: TRBJ1-4
d_gene: NA
CDR3nt: TGCAGCTGCGGGGGCGTTAATGAAAAACTGTTTTTT
CDR3aa: CSCGGVNEKLFF

abundance: many
v_gene: TRBV12-3/TRBV12-4
j_gene: TRBJ2-3
d_gene: TRBD2
CDR3nt: TGTGCCAGCAGTCCCCTCTGGGCTAGCGGGGCAGATACGCAGTATTTT
CDR3aa: CASSPLWASGADTQYF

abundance: NA
v_gene: TRBV18
j_gene: TRBJ2-5
d_gene: TRBD2
CDR3nt: TGTGCCAGCTCACCGTATGCGGGGGGTCAAGAGACCCAGTACTTC
CDR3aa: CASSPYAGGQETQYF

abundance: many
v_gene: TRBV5-1
j_gene: TRBJ2-5
d_gene: TRBD2
CDR3nt: TGCGCCAGCAGCTTCAGCGGGACTAGTGTGGAGACCCAGTACTTC
CDR3aa: CASSFSGTSVETQYF

abundance: many
v_gene: TRBV5-6
j_gene: TRBJ2-3
d_gene: NA
CDR3nt: TGTGCCAGCAGCCTCAATCCCGATACGCAGTATTTT
CDR3aa: CASSLNPDTQYF